The 22 T cell receptor beta chains given below trace back to one sample, sequenced in a study of shared clonotypes between healthy human individuals. TCRdb keeps only in-frame clones here, not all; method: immunoSEQ multiplex PCR. This table holds 2 million to 3 million clones, roughly 93% found once. The sample taken for sequencing was naive CD4+ T cells from PBMCs. Subset denoted: CD45RA+ positively selected. Receptors were obtained from a man younger than 30 in good health. Some clones in this sample may be carry-over from other donors' samples.

The V call is TRBV5-1, the J call TRBJ1-1; possibly TRBD1 for D (5 bases). V lost 4 bases, J lost 1 base, and 8 bases lay in between. The CDR3 is made up of 13 amino acids. Germline CDR1 SGHRS, CDR2 YFSETQ. The CDR3 DNA is TGCGCCAGCAGCAGGACAACGAACACTGAAGCTTTCTTT. Protein: CASSRTTNTEAFF. The variable domain in full, completed from reference TRBV5-1 and TRBJ1-1, reads KAGVTQTPRYLIKTRGQQVTLSCSPISGHRSVSWYQQTPGQGLQFLFEYFSETQRNKGNFPGRFSGRQFSNSRSEMNVSTLELGDSALYLCASSRTTNTEAFFGQGTRLTVV.

This clone was detected once. The chain combines TRBV4-1 with TRBJ2-1; D could derive from TRBD1 or TRBD2 (5 bases each). Per the germline V gene, CDR1 is MGHRA and CDR2 is YSYEKL. This CDR3 contains 16 residues. Trimming shortened V by 2 bases and J by 7 bases, and 18 bases separated the two germline ends. In DNA form, the CDR3 reads TGCGCCAGCAGCCAAAGGGGATTTCCCGGCGGGAATGAGCAGTTCTTC. It codes for CASSQRGFPGGNEQFF.

With regard to this clone: Mismatch with germline at one junction end may stem from a read error. This chain joins TRBV6-1 and TRBJ2-7; 10 nucleotides agree with TRBD2. The CDR3 is made up of 13 amino acids. Germline V gene data show CDR1 as MNHNS and CDR2 as SASEGT. The CDR3 spells CASSEAGLAELGF. In DNA, the CDR3 is TGTGCCAGCAGTGAAGCTGGACTAGCGGAGTTAGGCTTC.

This clone came up a few times. The gene calls are TRBV7-3 and TRBJ1-1; D is unclear. The germline gives CDR1 SGHTA, CDR2 FQGTGA. V was trimmed by 6 bases and J by 0 bases, leaving 11 bases between them. The CDR3 is 14 amino acids. CDR3 protein: CASSMAHMNTEAFF. For the CDR3, the DNA is TGTGCCAGCAGTATGGCACACATGAACACTGAAGCTTTCTTT.

The J gene is TRBJ1-2, the V gene TRBV27; 7 bases map to TRBD1. The V and J ends lost 4 bases and 3 bases, in that order; junction bases with no gene match: 8. The CDR3 is 15 residues long. The germline V gene has CDR1 MNHEY and CDR2 SMNVEV (reference sequence). DNA of the CDR3: TGTGCCAGCAGTTCGCCAATCAGGGGGGACTATGGCTACACCTTC. Residues: CASSSPIRGDYGYTF.

The chain employs TRBV5-4 and TRBJ2-5; 10 bases align to TRBD2. This CDR3 spans 14 amino acids. The germline V gene encodes CDR1 SGHNT and CDR2 YYREEE (reference sequence). J was trimmed by 7 bases and V by 7 bases; bases with no gene match: 10. The CDR3 here is CASREAGGVGTQYF. The CDR3 DNA reads TGTGCCAGCCGTGAAGCGGGAGGGGTGGGGACCCAGTACTTC. The full variable domain, completed using reference TRBV5-4 and TRBJ2-5, is ETGVTQSPTHLIKTRGQQVTLRCSSQSGHNTVSWYQQALGQGPQFIFQYYREEENGRGNFPPRFSGLQFPNYSSELNVNALELDDSALYLCASREAGGVGTQYFGPGTRLLVL.

The V call is TRBV5-5, the J call TRBJ1-4, with 7 bases aligning to TRBD1. The CDR3 runs 16 residues. Trimming cost V 0 bases and J 4 bases; bases outside gene matches: 6. Germline V gene lookup returns CDR1 SGHKS and CDR2 YYEKEE (reference sequence). CDR3 DNA: TGTGCCAGCAGCTTGGTCTCGCAGGGGGGTAATGAAAAACTGTTTTTT. It codes for CASSLVSQGGNEKLFF.

This clone appeared a single time. The rearrangement uses TRBV27 and TRBJ2-2, with a weak D call TRBD2 (6 bases). With 4 bases removed from V and 6 bases from J, the gap between germline ends came to 18 bases. The CDR3 totals 16 residues. In germline, CDR1 is MNHEY, CDR2 SMNVEV (reference sequence). As DNA, the CDR3 is TGTGCCAGCAGTTCCTTCTACTCGACTAGGCCCGGGGAGCTGTTTTTT. This translates into CASSSFYSTRPGELFF.

The chain employs TRBV7-6 and TRBJ2-1; 10 bases line up with TRBD2. The CDR3 extends over 16 amino acids. Trimming cost V 7 bases and J 6 bases; bases outside gene matches: 12. The V gene's germline CDR1 is SGHVS and CDR2 FNYEAQ. This chain's CDR3 is CASTKTSGHGGNEQFF. CDR3 in DNA: TGTGCCAGCACAAAGACTAGCGGGCATGGCGGCAATGAGCAGTTCTTC.

As to this clone: The sample holds other DNA sequences that translate to the same CDR3. The chain recombines TRBV28 with TRBJ2-7, with no clear D. The CDR3 runs to 11 residues. The germline CDR1 and CDR2 sequences are MDHEN and SYDVKM. The ends were cut back, 5 bases at V and 7 bases at J, with 9 bases in the middle. The CDR3 reads CASSPRWEQYF. The CDR3 nucleotides read TGTGCCAGCAGTCCCCGTTGGGAGCAGTACTTC.

The sample holds a few counts of this clone. The chain couples TRBV25-1 to TRBJ1-5; D ambiguous. CDR1 and CDR2 (germline): MGHDK, SYGVNS. Trimming left V 1 base short and J 3 bases short, with 4 bases between. This CDR3 contains 13 residues. CDR3 in amino acids: CASSELDNQPQHF. CDR3 sequence (DNA): TGTGCCAGCAGTGAATTGGACAATCAGCCCCAGCATTTT.

The rearrangement joins TRBV29-1 to TRBJ2-5, with a tentative D call TRBD2 (6 bases). The ends were cut back, 6 bases at V and 4 bases at J, with 15 bases in the middle. Germline CDR1 SQVTM, CDR2 ANQGSEA. This CDR3 spans 13 amino acids. The CDR3 sequence: CSVLNGGGETQYF. The CDR3 DNA follows: TGCAGCGTCCTAAACGGGGGTGGAGAGACCCAGTACTTC. The full variable domain, rest sourced from reference TRBV29-1 and TRBJ2-5, is SAVISQKPSRDICQRGTSLTIQCQVDSQVTMMFWYRQQPGQSLTLIATANQGSEATYESGFVIDKFPISRPNLTFSTLTVSNMSPEDSSIYLCSVLNGGGETQYFGPGTRLLVL.

The chain joins TRBV4-1 to TRBJ1-5; possibly TRBD1 for D (6 bases). Germline values: CDR1 MGHRA, CDR2 YSYEKL. The CDR3 runs 14 residues. Trimming took off 5 bases at V and 7 bases at J, with 15 bases between the two ends. The chain's CDR3 is CASSTQGLGQPQHF. The CDR3 nucleotides are TGCGCCAGCAGCACCCAGGGGTTGGGCCAGCCCCAGCATTTT.

As to this clone: Different DNA sequences within this sample yield the same CDR3. J is TRBJ2-7 and V is TRBV7-3, with unresolved D. Trimming removed 3 bases at V and 0 bases at J, with 9 bases between. The V gene's germline CDR1 is SGHTA and CDR2 FQGTGA. The CDR3 runs to 14 residues. CDR3: CASSLGPSSYEQYF. The CDR3, as DNA: TGTGCCAGCAGCTTGGGCCCGAGCTCCTACGAGCAGTACTTC. Based on the CDR3 plus reference TRBV7-3 and TRBJ2-7, the full variable domain is GAGVSQTPSNKVTEKGKYVELRCDPISGHTALYWYRQSLGQGPEFLIYFQGTGAADDSGLPNDRFFAVRPEGSVSTLKIQRTERGDSAVYLCASSLGPSSYEQYFGPGTRLTVT.

The chain has TRBV7-9 and TRBJ1-5, with D perhaps matching TRBD1 (5 bases). V lost 1 base to trimming and J lost 5 bases, with 15 bases between them. In germline, CDR1 is SEHNR, CDR2 FQNEAQ (reference sequence). The length of the CDR3 is 16 residues. DNA for the CDR3: TGTGCCAGCAGCTTAGTTCGTGGGGGTGTCGATCAGCCCCAGCATTTT. Translation: CASSLVRGGVDQPQHF.

In regard to this clone: At one boundary the junction diverges from the germline segment, which might be a read error. V is TRBV5-5 and J is TRBJ1-2; no definite D call. The CDR3 sequence is 10 residues long. Germline V gene sequence: CDR1 SGHKS, CDR2 YYEKEE (reference sequence). The CDR3 is CASSQYAVAF. The CDR3 DNA reads as TGTGCCAGCAGCCAATACGCAGTTGCCTTC.

The rearrangement uses TRBV9 and TRBJ2-1; 8 bases agree with TRBD2. Germline-derived CDR1 and CDR2 are SGDLS and YYNGEE. This CDR3 region has 15 residues. After removal of 4 bases from V and 2 bases from J, the junction contained 5 bases not matched to a gene. The DNA of the CDR3 is TGTGCCAGCAGCTACACTAGCGGTGCCTACAATGAGCAGTTCTTC. Residues: CASSYTSGAYNEQFF.

The chain is built from TRBV18 and TRBJ2-1; no clear D gene. The V end was cut by 4 bases, the J end by 6 bases, with 13 bases between. The CDR3 length is 14 residues. The germline V gene encodes CDR1 KGHSH and CDR2 LQKENI. The CDR3, as DNA: TGTGCCAGCTCACAGAAGGGATCGGTCAATGAGCAGTTCTTC. Amino acid sequence: CASSQKGSVNEQFF.

The chain links TRBV19 to TRBJ2-2; D is perhaps TRBD1 or TRBD2 (5 bases each). Germline V gene lookup returns CDR1 LNHDA and CDR2 SQIVND (reference sequence). The V gene lost 4 bases and the J gene lost 5 bases, with 17 bases spanning the gap. The CDR3 is 16 amino acids. Here the CDR3 DNA reads TGTGCCAGTAGTAGTCGGGACGGGCTTCGGACCGGGGAGCTGTTTTTT. Its translation is CASSSRDGLRTGELFF.

The chain links TRBV7-2 to TRBJ2-7; 10 bases match TRBD1. The CDR3 extends over 17 amino acids. Losses at the gene ends were 2 bases for V and 1 base for J; bases not matched to a gene: 8. Germline V gene sequence: CDR1 SGHTA, CDR2 FQGNSA. The DNA of the CDR3 is TGTGCCAGCAGCTTAAGAGCAACGGACAGGGGGTCCTACGAGCAGTACTTC. It translates to CASSLRATDRGSYEQYF. Combining the CDR3 with reference TRBV7-2 and TRBJ2-7 gives the whole variable domain GAGVSQSPSNKVTEKGKDVELRCDPISGHTALYWYRQSLGQGLEFLIYFQGNSAPDKSGLPSDRFSAERTGGSVSTLTIQRTQQEDSAVYLCASSLRATDRGSYEQYFGPGTRLTVT.

This clone was seen a single time. Within the sample, other DNA sequences also encode this same CDR3. The chain combines TRBV6-1 with TRBJ1-2; no definite D call. CDR3 length: 12 amino acids. V was trimmed by 7 bases and J by 5 bases, leaving 11 bases between them. Germline values: CDR1 MNHNS, CDR2 SASEGT. CDR3 loop: CASNPRSYGYTF. The CDR3 region has the DNA TGTGCCAGCAACCCCAGGAGTTATGGCTACACCTTC.

A remark on this clone: This sample also contains other DNA sequences that code for the same CDR3. The chain carries TRBV20-1 and TRBJ1-2; D remains unclear. The CDR3 contains 11 residues. With 3 bases removed from V and 1 base from J, the gap between germline ends came to 3 bases. Germline lookup yields CDR1 DFQATT and CDR2 SNEGSKA (reference sequence). CDR3 DNA sequence: TGCAGTGCTAGGGTTAACTATGGCTACACCTTC. Translated, it gives CSARVNYGYTF.